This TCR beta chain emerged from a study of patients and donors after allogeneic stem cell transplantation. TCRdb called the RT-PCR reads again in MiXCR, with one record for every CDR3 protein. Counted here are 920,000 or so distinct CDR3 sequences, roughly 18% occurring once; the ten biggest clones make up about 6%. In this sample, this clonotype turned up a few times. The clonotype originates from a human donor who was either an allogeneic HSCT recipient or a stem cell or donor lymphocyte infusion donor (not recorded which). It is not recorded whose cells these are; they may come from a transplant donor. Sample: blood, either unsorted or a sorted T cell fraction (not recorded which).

The CDR3 loop reads CASSFVSAGTDTQYF. DNA for the CDR3: TGTGCCAGCAGTTTTGTATCCGCAGGCACAGATACGCAGTATTTT. The chain has TRBV27 and TRBJ2-3; no reliable D call. Per the germline V gene, CDR1 is MNHEY and CDR2 is SMNVEV (reference sequence). The CDR3 loop spans 15 amino acids. Trimming took 3 bases from V and 1 from J, leaving 11 bases between them.